This T cell receptor (beta chain) is from a study of cytomegalovirus exposure and HLA in healthy donors. Germline V gives CDR1 SGDLS, CDR2 YYNGEE. Trimming removed 3 bases from V and 7 bases from J, with 10 bases in between. This CDR3 has 12 residues. It was with 60 Vbeta and 13 Jbeta primers that the PCR ran. Assay: immunoSEQ multiplex PCR; the TCRdb copy retains only in-frame clones and omits some. Here the sample spans over 150,000 clones, about four fifths being singletons. The receptor comes from a male donor in good health and CMV-seropositive. The chain recombines TRBV9 with TRBJ1-1; no reliable D call. Material: PBMCs. CDR3 sequence: CASSAIHSEAFF. The CDR3 DNA reads as TGTGCCAGCAGCGCCATCCACAGTGAAGCTTTCTTT.